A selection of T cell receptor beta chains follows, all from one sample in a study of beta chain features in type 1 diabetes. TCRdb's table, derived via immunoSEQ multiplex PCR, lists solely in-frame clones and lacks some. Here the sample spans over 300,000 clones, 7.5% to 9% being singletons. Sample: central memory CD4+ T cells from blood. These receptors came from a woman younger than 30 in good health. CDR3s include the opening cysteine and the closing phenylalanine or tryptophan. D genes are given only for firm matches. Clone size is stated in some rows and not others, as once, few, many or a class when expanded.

CDR3aa: CASSFDRLASYGYTF
CDR3nt: TGTGCCAGCAGCTTTGACAGGCTGGCCTCCTATGGCTACACCTTC
d_gene: NA
j_gene: TRBJ1-2
v_gene: TRBV7-9
len: 15
abundance: few

CDR3aa: CASSSSEVTDTQYF
CDR3nt: TGCGCCAGCAGCTCTAGCGAGGTGACAGATACGCAGTATTTT
d_gene: NA
j_gene: TRBJ2-3
v_gene: TRBV5-1
len: 14
abundance: NA

CDR3aa: CASLPGQGIGYTF
CDR3nt: TGTGCCAGTCTACCGGGACAGGGGATTGGCTACACCTTC
d_gene: TRBD1
j_gene: TRBJ1-2
v_gene: TRBV6-6
len: 13
abundance: few

CDR3aa: CATGDYYGYTF
CDR3nt: TGTGCCACCGGAGACTACTATGGCTACACCTTC
d_gene: NA
j_gene: TRBJ1-2
v_gene: TRBV28
len: 11
abundance: few

CDR3aa: CASSLEGYVGQPQHF
CDR3nt: TGCGCCAGCAGCTTGGAGGGCTACGTGGGTCAGCCCCAGCATTTT
d_gene: NA
j_gene: TRBJ1-5
v_gene: TRBV5-1
len: 15
abundance: NA

CDR3aa: CASSSIGQARSGANVLTF
CDR3nt: TGTGCCAGCAGCTCGATAGGACAGGCTCGCTCTGGGGCCAACGTCCTGACTTTC
d_gene: TRBD1
j_gene: TRBJ2-6
v_gene: TRBV7-2
len: 18
abundance: few

CDR3aa: CASRSLGDGANYGYTF
CDR3nt: TGTGCCAGCAGATCCCTCGGGGACGGAGCTAACTATGGCTACACCTTC
d_gene: NA
j_gene: TRBJ1-2
v_gene: TRBV2
len: 16
abundance: few

CDR3aa: CASSGRIDEQYF
CDR3nt: TGTGCCAGCAGCGGTCGAATCGACGAGCAGTACTTC
d_gene: NA
j_gene: TRBJ2-7
v_gene: TRBV4-2
len: 12
abundance: few

CDR3aa: CASSLDARYGGEETQYF
CDR3nt: TGTGCCAGCAGCTTAGATGCGAGATATGGAGGGGAGGAGACCCAGTACTTC
d_gene: NA
j_gene: TRBJ2-5
v_gene: TRBV7-3
len: 17
abundance: NA

CDR3aa: CASSQGVSGPQETQYF
CDR3nt: TGCGCCAGCAGCCAAGGAGTTAGCGGGCCGCAAGAGACCCAGTACTTC
d_gene: TRBD2
j_gene: TRBJ2-5
v_gene: TRBV4-3
len: 16
abundance: NA

CDR3aa: CASSFIRKNTEAFF
CDR3nt: TGTGCCAGCAGCTTCATAAGGAAGAACACTGAAGCTTTCTTT
d_gene: NA
j_gene: TRBJ1-1
v_gene: TRBV28
len: 14
abundance: many

CDR3aa: CASQPRTGGDGYTF
CDR3nt: TGTGCCAGCCAACCCAGGACAGGGGGCGATGGCTACACCTTC
d_gene: TRBD1
j_gene: TRBJ1-2
v_gene: TRBV6-6
len: 14
abundance: few

CDR3aa: CSVGQDYGYTF
CDR3nt: TGCAGCGTAGGACAGGACTATGGCTACACCTTC
d_gene: TRBD1
j_gene: TRBJ1-2
v_gene: TRBV29-1
len: 11
abundance: few

CDR3aa: CASSQDGGRAGNTEAFF
CDR3nt: TGCGCCAGCAGCCAAGATGGCGGCAGGGCTGGGAACACTGAAGCTTTCTTT
d_gene: NA
j_gene: TRBJ1-1
v_gene: TRBV4-1
len: 17
abundance: few

CDR3aa: CASSPRTGSYEQYF
CDR3nt: TGTGCCAGCTCACCGCGGACAGGTTCCTACGAGCAGTACTTC
d_gene: TRBD1
j_gene: TRBJ2-7
v_gene: TRBV18
len: 14
abundance: NA

CDR3aa: CASSYHPVGSNQPQHF
CDR3nt: TGTGCCAGCAGTTATCACCCGGTTGGTAGCAATCAGCCCCAGCATTTT
d_gene: NA
j_gene: TRBJ1-5
v_gene: TRBV6-6
len: 16
abundance: NA

CDR3aa: CASSLITGELFF
CDR3nt: TGTGCCAGCAGCTTAATTACCGGGGAGCTGTTTTTT
d_gene: NA
j_gene: TRBJ2-2
v_gene: TRBV7-3
len: 12
abundance: NA

CDR3aa: CASSQTGTSGHNEQFF
CDR3nt: TGTGCCAGCAGCCAAACCGGGACTAGCGGTCACAATGAGCAGTTCTTC
d_gene: TRBD2
j_gene: TRBJ2-1
v_gene: TRBV11-2
len: 16
abundance: many

CDR3aa: CASSLIGGGTDTQYF
CDR3nt: TGCGCCAGCAGCCTCATCGGGGGGGGAACAGATACGCAGTATTTT
d_gene: TRBD2
j_gene: TRBJ2-3
v_gene: TRBV4-3
len: 15
abundance: few

CDR3aa: CAISEAGKAGELFF
CDR3nt: TGTGCCATCAGTGAAGCAGGGAAAGCCGGGGAGCTGTTTTTT
d_gene: NA
j_gene: TRBJ2-2
v_gene: TRBV10-3
len: 14
abundance: NA

CDR3aa: CASSEEAGAAGPQHF
CDR3nt: TGTGCCAGCAGTGAAGAAGCAGGGGCCGCCGGGCCCCAGCATTTT
d_gene: NA
j_gene: TRBJ1-5
v_gene: TRBV2
len: 15
abundance: few

CDR3aa: CASSLVLMLTGNNEKLFF
CDR3nt: TGTGCCAGCAGCTTAGTTCTTATGCTGACAGGAAATAATGAAAAACTGTTTTTT
d_gene: NA
j_gene: TRBJ1-4
v_gene: TRBV7-2
len: 18
abundance: few

CDR3aa: CASSFDGSYEQYF
CDR3nt: TGTGCCAGCTCCTTTGACGGTTCCTACGAGCAGTACTTC
d_gene: NA
j_gene: TRBJ2-7
v_gene: TRBV6-1
len: 13
abundance: NA